Below are 15 T cell receptor beta chains sequenced from a single sample in a study of T cell responses to AZD1222 COVID-19 vaccine. Sequencing used immunoSEQ multiplex PCR; TCRdb keeps in-frame clones, though not all of them. Of tens of thousands of clones in the sample, roughly 87% are singletons; the top ten hold approximately 15%. The material was peripheral blood, obtained on day 0 of AZD1222 vaccination. Receptor source: an adult in good health.

Comments on this clone: At one end the junction does not follow the germline gene, possibly because of a read error. The gene calls are TRBV9 and TRBJ1-1, with D hard to call. Germline assignment: CDR1 SGDLS and CDR2 YYNGEE. This CDR3 is 12 amino acids long. The chain's CDR3 is CASSVGEISKAF. The CDR3 DNA reads TGTGCCAGCAGCGTAGGGGAGATCTCCAAGGCCTTT.

The V call is TRBV10-1, the J call TRBJ1-1; unclear D gene. The CDR3 spans 12 residues. The V end lost 3 bases, the J end lost 7 bases, and 9 bases lay between the germline ends. The germline CDR1 and CDR2 sequences are WNHNN and SYGVQD (reference sequence). CDR3 residues: CASSEGGLEAFF. In nucleotides, the CDR3 is TGCGCCAGCAGTGAAGGAGGGCTTGAAGCTTTCTTT.

The CDR3 nucleotides are TGTGCCAGCAGTTTATCTCCCCTCAGGGACCCAGGCTCCTATAATTCACCCCTCCACTTT. This codes for CASSLSPLRDPGSYNSPLHF. The genes are TRBV27 and TRBJ1-6, with D perhaps TRBD1 (5 bases). This CDR3 spans 20 amino acids. In germline, CDR1 is MNHEY, CDR2 SMNVEV (reference sequence). The V gene lost 0 bases and the J gene lost 0 bases, with 18 bases spanning the gap.

The chain links TRBV21-1 to TRBJ1-6. TRBV21-1 counts as a pseudogene. The length of the CDR3 is 19 residues. CDR3 coding DNA: TGTCCCACCAGAAATGGGTCGGGGACTCCAAGCTCCTATAATTCACCCCTCCACTTT. Translation: CPTRNGSGTPSSYNSPLHF.

The genes are TRBV5-6 and TRBJ1-3; tentative D call: TRBD1 (6 bases). The CDR3 extends over 18 amino acids. V shed 3 bases and J shed 0 bases, with 19 bases lying between them. CDR1 is SGHDT, CDR2 YYEEEE, per germline. CDR3 sequence reads: CASSSIGQRQFSGNTIYF. CDR3 DNA: TGTGCCAGCAGCTCGATAGGACAGCGCCAATTCTCTGGAAACACCATATATTTT.

The V gene is TRBV3-1 (or the pseudogene TRBV3-2), the J gene TRBJ2-7; D not resolved. V gave up 4 bases and J gave up 0 bases, with 4 bases separating them. The germline gives CDR1 LGHDT, CDR2 YNNKEL (reference sequence). The CDR3 is made up of 12 amino acids. The DNA for the CDR3 is TGTGCCAGCAGCCGGGCCTCCTACGAGCAGTACTTC. This sequence encodes CASSRASYEQYF.

The chain uses TRBV28 and TRBJ1-2; the D is unclear. CDR3 length equals 15 residues. Trimming cost V 6 bases and J 1 base, with 15 bases left between them. The germline V gene encodes CDR1 MDHEN and CDR2 SYDVKM. In DNA form, the CDR3 reads TGTGCCAGCAGCCTACCCGACGGTCTTAACTATGGCTACACCTTC. Protein product: CASSLPDGLNYGYTF.

This clone was detected only once. This chain connects TRBV6-1 to TRBJ1-1; no reliable D call. CDR3 length equals 15 residues. V was shortened by 3 bases and J by 4 bases, with 15 bases between the two germline ends. Germline V gives CDR1 MNHNS, CDR2 SASEGT. CDR3 in DNA: TGTGCCAGCAGTGAGAGACACGGCCTGGGCACTGAAGCTTTCTTT. Translation gives CASSERHGLGTEAFF.

This clone was detected only a few times. The V call is TRBV7-3, the J call TRBJ2-1; 12 bases are a match to TRBD2. Germline values: CDR1 SGHTA, CDR2 FQGTGA. Trimming at V came to 5 bases and at J to 4 bases, leaving 18 bases not matched to a gene. CDR3 size: 20 residues. The CDR3 reads CASSPRGAASGRAGYNEQFF. In DNA, the CDR3 is TGTGCCAGCAGCCCTAGGGGGGCGGCTAGCGGGAGGGCCGGGTACAATGAGCAGTTCTTC.

The chain has TRBV11-1 and TRBJ1-6; D ambiguous. This CDR3 region has 14 residues. Germline-derived CDR1 and CDR2 are SGHAT and FQDESV (reference sequence). V gave up 5 bases and J gave up 5 bases, with 10 bases separating them. CDR3 sequence (DNA): TGTGCCAGCAGCAGGACGGGGAATAATTCACCCCTCCACTTT. Translated, it gives CASSRTGNNSPLHF.

The chain is built from TRBV5-1 and TRBJ1-1, with TRBD1 matching over 12 bases. CDR3 size: 17 residues. Germline V CDR1 and CDR2: SGHRS, YFSETQ. The V and J ends lost 3 bases and 1 base, in that order; junction bases with no gene match: 7. The CDR3, as DNA: TGCGCCAGCAGCTACGCGGGACAGGGGGCCGGGAACACTGAAGCTTTCTTT. Translating it yields CASSYAGQGAGNTEAFF. The entire variable domain, with the rest obtained from reference TRBV5-1 and TRBJ1-1, is as follows: KAGVTQTPRYLIKTRGQQVTLSCSPISGHRSVSWYQQTPGQGLQFLFEYFSETQRNKGNFPGRFSGRQFSNSRSEMNVSTLELGDSALYLCASSYAGQGAGNTEAFFGQGTRLTVV.

The sample holds one count of this clone. The chain is built from TRBV11-3 and TRBJ1-1; 7 bases fit TRBD1. The ends lost 5 bases at V and 4 bases at J; junction bases unmatched: 7. The germline V gene has CDR1 SGHNT and CDR2 YENEEA. CDR3 size: 14 residues. CDR3 region: CASSTYRGSTEAFF. The CDR3 coding sequence is TGTGCCAGCAGCACCTACAGGGGTAGCACTGAAGCTTTCTTT.

This sequence joins TRBV5-1 and TRBJ1-6; possibly TRBD1 for D (6 bases). CDR3 length: 14 residues. V was pared by 4 bases and J by 7 bases, with 12 bases between. Germline CDR1 SGHRS, CDR2 YFSETQ. The CDR3 DNA is TGCGCCAGCAGCCCAGGACAGTCGAATTCACCCCTCCACTTT. Its protein product is CASSPGQSNSPLHF.

V and J are TRBV3-1 (or the pseudogene TRBV3-2) and TRBJ1-1; no reliable D call. Germline-derived CDR1 and CDR2 are LGHDT and YNNKEL (reference sequence). V lost 1 base, J lost 6 bases, and 12 bases lay in between. The CDR3 covers 14 residues. CDR3 residues: CASSQAGAGPEAFF. In nucleotides, the CDR3 is TGTGCCAGCAGCCAAGCCGGAGCGGGTCCTGAAGCTTTCTTT.

This chain joins TRBV11-3 and TRBJ2-2; 9 nucleotides agree with TRBD1. The CDR3 extends over 15 amino acids. V trimming: 5 bases; J trimming: 4 bases; junction bases outside the gene matches: 5. Germline CDR1 reads SGHNT; CDR2 reads YENEEA. The CDR3 bases are TGTGCCAGCAGCCAACAGGGGGCGAGCACCGGGGAGCTGTTTTTT. Its protein is CASSQQGASTGELFF.